The 19 T cell receptor beta chains below all came from one sample that was sequenced in a study of cytomegalovirus exposure and HLA in healthy donors. Primers: 60 Vbeta forward and 13 Jbeta reverse. Profiling relied on immunoSEQ multiplex PCR, and the TCRdb table lists in-frame clones only, not all of them. The sample shows about 180,000 clones, 75% to 90% of them seen only once. Specimen: PBMCs. These receptors originate from a young man in good health and CMV-seropositive.

The rearrangement joins TRBV4-1 to TRBJ1-2, with a weak D call TRBD1 (6 bases). The germline gives CDR1 MGHRA, CDR2 YSYEKL. Trimming removed 1 base from V and 5 bases from J, with 14 bases in between. The CDR3 extends over 15 amino acids. CDR3 nucleotides: TGCGCCAGCAGCCAAGTCTCCAGGGGCCGGTATGGCTACACCTTC. Translating gives CASSQVSRGRYGYTF.

The chain couples TRBV27 to TRBJ2-3, with TRBD2 identical over 15 bases. This CDR3 has 18 amino acids. The ends lost 0 bases at V and 5 bases at J; junction bases unmatched: 6. CDR1 and CDR2 from the germline V gene are MNHEY and SMNVEV (reference sequence). Written as DNA, the CDR3 is TGTGCCAGCAGTTTATCAGGGACTAGCGGGAGGAAGGGAGATACGCAGTATTTT. It yields the protein CASSLSGTSGRKGDTQYF.

The sample holds a few counts of this clone. This sequence joins TRBV2 and TRBJ1-1; D remains unclear. The V gene lost 1 base and the J gene lost 1 base, with 7 bases spanning the gap. The CDR3 consists of 14 residues. The germline V gene has CDR1 SNHLY and CDR2 FYNNEI. The CDR3 is CASSEVEPNTEAFF. The CDR3 nucleotides read TGTGCCAGCAGTGAAGTAGAACCGAACACTGAAGCTTTCTTT.

V usage is TRBV2 and J usage is TRBJ2-1; 8 bases are a match to TRBD2. Germline trimming cut 5 bases from V and 3 bases from J; bases unmatched to any gene: 9. This CDR3 is built from 16 residues. Germline CDR1 SNHLY, CDR2 FYNNEI. CDR3 DNA: TGTGCCAGCAGTCCCGACTCGGGGGGGCTCTACAATGAGCAGTTCTTC. Translating it yields CASSPDSGGLYNEQFF.

The CDR3 DNA sequence: TGTGCCAGCAGCCAAGGGGAGGGCAGCTACGAGCAGTACTTC. Residues: CASSQGEGSYEQYF. The chain couples TRBV4-2 to TRBJ2-7; TRBD2 agrees at 7 bases. From germline, CDR1 is LGHNA and CDR2 YNFKEQ. The V gene end was trimmed by 1 base and the J gene end by 3 bases; junction bases not matched to a gene: 3. The CDR3 contains 14 residues.

V and J are TRBV7-6 and TRBJ2-2; D unresolved. The germline V and J ends were trimmed by 3 bases and 3 bases, with 14 bases remaining between them. Per germline, CDR1 SGHVS and CDR2 FNYEAQ. The CDR3 is 16 residues long. CDR3 amino acids: CASSFVLPEDTGELFF. DNA for the CDR3: TGTGCCAGCAGCTTCGTTCTTCCAGAAGACACCGGGGAGCTGTTTTTT.

This clone was observed a single time. J is TRBJ2-7 and V is TRBV7-2; 12 bases line up with TRBD2. This CDR3 contains 17 residues. The ends lost 4 bases at V and 2 bases at J; junction bases unmatched: 9. Looked up from germline, CDR1 is SGHTA and CDR2 is FQGNSA. The DNA of the CDR3 is TGTGCCAGCAGCTACCGAGCGGCTAGCGGGGGGGCCTACGAGCAGTACTTC. It is translated as CASSYRAASGGAYEQYF.

J is TRBJ2-7 and V is TRBV2; TRBD2 matches 7 bases. CDR3 length equals 14 residues. The trim removed 3 bases at V and 8 bases at J, leaving 10 bases unmatched. Germline values: CDR1 SNHLY, CDR2 FYNNEI. The DNA of the CDR3 is TGTGCCAGCAGTGACCTAGCGGCAGGTCGCAAGCAGTACTTC. As protein: CASSDLAAGRKQYF.

About this clone itself: Relative to the germline gene, one junction end is altered; a read error may explain this. The chain has TRBV5-4 and TRBJ2-6, with TRBD2 as a possible D gene (5 bases). CDR1 is SGHNT, CDR2 YYREEE, per germline (reference sequence). CDR3 length: 16 residues. The CDR3 loop is CASSQETGSGANVLTF. The CDR3 region has the DNA TGCGCCAGCAGCCAAGAAACGGGGTCTGGGGCCAACGTCCTGACTTTC.

The chain has TRBV28 and TRBJ1-1; 12 bases agree with TRBD1. CDR3 length equals 13 residues. V gave up 7 bases and J gave up 7 bases; unmatched junction bases: 4. Germline CDR1 reads MDHEN; CDR2 reads SYDVKM. The CDR3 sequence: CASKRDRGLEAFF. The CDR3 region has the DNA TGTGCCAGCAAAAGGGACAGGGGGCTTGAAGCTTTCTTT.

J is TRBJ2-3 and V is TRBV5-1; TRBD2 aligns across 8 bases. Looked up from germline, CDR1 is SGHRS and CDR2 is YFSETQ. V gave up 3 bases and J gave up 0 bases; unmatched junction bases: 9. The CDR3 spans 17 residues. The CDR3 nucleotides are TGCGCCAGCAGCTCTACTATAGCGGGGCCAAGCACAGATACGCAGTATTTT. This translates into CASSSTIAGPSTDTQYF.

The genes are TRBV4-2 and TRBJ2-5; 9 bases map to TRBD2. After removal of 2 bases from V and 4 bases from J, the junction contained 5 bases not matched to a gene. Per germline, CDR1 LGHNA and CDR2 YNFKEQ. The CDR3 covers 15 residues. The DNA of the CDR3 is TGTGCCAGCAGCCAACCACCGACTAGCGGAGAGACCCAGTACTTC. Translation: CASSQPPTSGETQYF.

The chain combines TRBV5-1 with TRBJ2-1; 7 bases are shared with TRBD2. J gave up 1 base and V 3 bases, and 10 bases lay outside the gene matches. The germline V gene encodes CDR1 SGHRS and CDR2 YFSETQ. The CDR3 loop spans 17 amino acids. CDR3 protein: CASSSVAGVGSYNEQFF. The DNA of the CDR3 is TGCGCCAGCAGCTCGGTGGCGGGAGTGGGGTCCTACAATGAGCAGTTCTTC.

The chain employs TRBV5-8 and TRBJ2-2; 7 nucleotides agree with TRBD1. Germline CDR1 SGHTS, CDR2 YDEGEE. The trim removed 4 bases at V and 7 bases at J, leaving 7 bases unmatched. This CDR3 has 14 amino acids. The DNA for the CDR3 is TGTGCCAGCAGCGTTACAGGGGTCGACGGGGAGCTGTTTTTT. Translated: CASSVTGVDGELFF.

Details on this clone: Since the CDR3 does not end with the conserved phenylalanine or tryptophan, this likely comes from a read error. This chain connects TRBV6-5 to TRBJ1-1, with D possibly TRBD1 on 6 matching bases. The CDR3 is made up of 11 amino acids. Germline values: CDR1 MNHEY, CDR2 SVGAGI. The V end lost 6 bases, the J end lost 8 bases, and 10 bases lay between the germline ends. CDR3 loop: CASRTGTEAFL. The CDR3, as DNA: TGTGCCAGCAGGACTGGGACAGAAGCTTTCCTT.

The chain recombines TRBV5-1 with TRBJ1-1, with TRBD1 matching 9 bases. Trimming at V came to 3 bases and at J to 0 bases, leaving 6 bases not matched to a gene. The CDR3 runs 16 residues. The germline CDR1 and CDR2 sequences are SGHRS and YFSETQ. The CDR3: CASSSRDRAMNTEAFF. As DNA, the CDR3 is TGCGCCAGCAGCTCTCGGGACAGGGCAATGAACACTGAAGCTTTCTTT. Supplemented by reference TRBV5-1 and TRBJ1-1, the full variable domain reads KAGVTQTPRYLIKTRGQQVTLSCSPISGHRSVSWYQQTPGQGLQFLFEYFSETQRNKGNFPGRFSGRQFSNSRSEMNVSTLELGDSALYLCASSSRDRAMNTEAFFGQGTRLTVV.

This rearrangement joins TRBV29-1 to TRBJ1-3; 7 bases map to TRBD1. Germline V gene sequence: CDR1 SQVTM, CDR2 ANQGSEA. The CDR3 length is 16 residues. J gave up 4 bases and V 6 bases, and 15 bases lay outside the gene matches. Written as DNA, the CDR3 is TGCAGCGTCCAAATGCAAGGGGGCGCGGTGGGAAACACCATATATTTT. Residues: CSVQMQGGAVGNTIYF.

This sequence joins TRBV28 and TRBJ2-5; 8 nucleotides agree with TRBD2. Germline CDR1 MDHEN, CDR2 SYDVKM. The V gene end was trimmed by 5 bases and the J gene end by 3 bases; junction bases not matched to a gene: 11. The CDR3 length is 16 residues. The CDR3 protein is CASSAGTRGREETQYF. CDR3 DNA: TGTGCCAGCAGTGCCGGGACTAGGGGTAGAGAAGAGACCCAGTACTTC.

The chain combines TRBV27 with TRBJ2-3, with TRBD1 identical over 9 bases. This CDR3 contains 17 residues. The J segment lost 2 bases and the V segment lost 6 bases, leaving 12 bases of the junction unmatched. Germline-derived CDR1 and CDR2 are MNHEY and SMNVEV (reference sequence). The CDR3 region has the DNA TGTGCCAGCAGCCCCGCCCGGGACAGGGTAATCACAGATACGCAGTATTTT. Translated, it gives CASSPARDRVITDTQYF.